The source of this TCR beta chain is a study of cytomegalovirus exposure and HLA in healthy donors. Study information: HLA-typed donors contributed 80 million or so unique TCRs, which were held in an early data release. Study outcomes and limitations: The classifier, whose performance was assessed in both the original and validation cohorts, reportedly diagnosed cytomegalovirus status with high specificity and sensitivity. Accurate prediction of most subjects' HLA-A and HLA-B alleles from TCR beta sequences was reported.

Notes on this clone: Its antigen is currently unknown.

J lost 4 bases, V lost 7 bases, and 10 bases had no gene match. CDR1 is SEHNR and CDR2 is FQNEAQ in the germline V gene (reference sequence). The CDR3 length is 15 residues. PCR primers comprised 60 Vbeta and 13 Jbeta primers. Sequencing used immunoSEQ multiplex PCR; TCRdb keeps in-frame clones, though not all of them. The profile shows about 130,000 clones, just over 70% of them singletons. The V gene is TRBV7-9, the J gene TRBJ2-5; 9 positions match TRBD1. The receptor comes from a woman aged 55-70 years in good health and CMV-seropositive. Sequencing input: PBMCs. CDR3: CASTVGTGLGETQYF. CDR3 coding DNA: TGTGCCAGCACCGTCGGGACAGGGCTGGGAGAGACCCAGTACTTC.